The 21 T cell receptor beta chains below all came from one sample that was sequenced in a study. TCRdb processed the RT-PCR reads anew with MiXCR; each CDR3 protein has one entry. The sample lists roughly 6,000 distinct CDR3 sequences; approximately 89% were seen once. The sample taken for sequencing was memory CD4+ T cells from blood. The receptors shown here come from a female donor in good health, serving as a healthy control.

About this clonotype: Little can be read into the size of this beta chain, an off-target read in a library designed for alpha chains. The rearrangement joins TRBV4-2 to TRBJ2-3; D might be TRBD2 (6 bases). CDR3 size: 16 residues. Trimming took 0 bases from V and 2 from J, leaving 12 bases between them. CDR1 is LGHNA, CDR2 YNFKEQ, per germline. CDR3 in DNA: TGTGCCAGCAGCCAAGACGTCGGGAGTCTCACAGATACGCAGTATTTT. Residues: CASSQDVGSLTDTQYF.

This clonotype was recorded once. Because the library targeted alpha chains, this beta chain is an off-target read whose size means little. The V call is TRBV5-5, the J call TRBJ2-4; possible D gene TRBD2, 5 bases. This CDR3 is 14 amino acids long. Deletions cut 4 bases from V and 7 bases from J, with 15 bases between. Germline values: CDR1 SGHKS, CDR2 YYEKEE (reference sequence). CDR3 sequence (DNA): TGTGCCAGCAGCCCGCCGGGGAGCGTTAACATTCAGTACTTC. Translated, it gives CASSPPGSVNIQYF.

On this clonotype itself: This beta chain turned up in a library designed for alpha chains; as an off-target read, its abundance says little. The chain uses TRBV15 and TRBJ1-1, with 7 positions matching TRBD1. The V and J ends lost 4 bases and 4 bases, in that order; junction bases with no gene match: 12. Looked up from germline, CDR1 is LNHNV and CDR2 is YYDKDF (reference sequence). The CDR3 is 16 residues long. CDR3 coding DNA: TGTGCCACCAGCAACGATTACAGGGGTTGGAGCACTGAAGCTTTCTTT. This gives the protein CATSNDYRGWSTEAFF.

On this clonotype: Because the library targeted alpha chains, this beta chain is an off-target read whose size means little. The CDR3 region is CASSQEQISYNEQFF. The CDR3 DNA reads as TGTGCCAGCAGCCAAGAACAAATCTCCTACAATGAGCAGTTCTTC. The chain is built from TRBV3-1 and TRBJ2-1; D remains ambiguous. CDR1 and CDR2 from the germline V gene are LGHDT and YNNKEL (reference sequence). V gave up 0 bases and J gave up 0 bases, with 6 bases separating them. This CDR3 has 15 amino acids.

A note on this clonotype: Since it is a stray read in a library aimed at alpha chains, this beta chain has a size that is not meaningful. V is TRBV6-1 and J is TRBJ2-3; D not certain. The CDR3 is made up of 13 amino acids. V was trimmed by 5 bases and J by 1 base, leaving 7 bases between them. Germline V gene lookup returns CDR1 MNHNS and CDR2 SASEGT. In DNA, the CDR3 is TGTGCCAGCAGTAGGGATGGCACAGATACGCAGTATTTT. This translates into CASSRDGTDTQYF.

For this clonotype: Being off target in a library aimed at alpha chains, this beta chain has a size of little meaning. This chain links TRBV7-8 with TRBJ2-2; D gene uncertain. V was pared by 5 bases and J by 5 bases, with 15 bases between. The CDR3 is made up of 15 amino acids. Germline V gene data show CDR1 as SGHVS and CDR2 as FQNEAQ. CDR3 DNA: TGTGCCAGCAGCCAGGCTGGCGGAGCGACCGGGGAGCTGTTTTTT. This translates into CASSQAGGATGELFF.

With respect to this clonotype: Since the library was made to target alpha chains, this beta chain is a stray read and its abundance is not meaningful. This rearrangement joins TRBV15 to TRBJ2-6; no clear D gene. This CDR3 comprises 13 residues. V was trimmed by 11 bases and J by 3 bases, leaving 11 bases between them. The germline V gene encodes CDR1 LNHNV and CDR2 YYDKDF (reference sequence). The CDR3 region has the DNA TGTGCCGCCTCGGGTTTTGGGGCCAACGTCCTGACTTTC. Amino acids: CAASGFGANVLTF.

A remark on this clonotype: This beta chain is off target for a library built for alpha chains, so its abundance means little. The chain uses TRBV20-1 and TRBJ2-2; 11 bases match TRBD2. Germline trimming cut 5 bases from V and 1 base from J; bases unmatched to any gene: 3. CDR3 size: 15 residues. Germline CDR1 and CDR2: DFQATT and SNEGSKA (reference sequence). The CDR3 protein is CSARTSGRNTGELFF. The CDR3 coding sequence is TGCAGTGCTCGTACTAGCGGGAGGAACACCGGGGAGCTGTTTTTT.

This clonotype has only a few counts. The library was prepared for alpha chains; this beta chain is a stray read, so its frequency means little. J is TRBJ2-5 and V is TRBV7-2, with a possible D match to TRBD1 (6 bases). Germline V lookup: CDR1 SGHTA, CDR2 FQGNSA. CDR3 size: 16 residues. V was trimmed by 2 bases and J by 5 bases, leaving 18 bases between them. CDR3 protein: CASSLSFSGGVETQYF. The CDR3 DNA reads as TGTGCCAGCAGCTTAAGTTTTTCTGGGGGCGTGGAGACCCAGTACTTC.

On this clonotype itself: The library was prepared for alpha chains; this beta chain is a stray read, so its frequency means little. The V and J genes are TRBV7-6 and TRBJ2-7; 7 nucleotides line up with TRBD1. J gave up 6 bases and V 4 bases, and 6 bases lay outside the gene matches. Germline loops: CDR1 SGHVS, CDR2 FNYEAQ. The CDR3 extends over 13 amino acids. CDR3 amino acids: CASSSLEGAEQYF. The CDR3 DNA follows: TGTGCCAGCAGCTCTCTAGAGGGGGCCGAGCAGTACTTC.

About this clonotype: This beta chain slipped into a library made for alpha chains as a stray read, so its size is not meaningful. The chain carries TRBV6-1 and TRBJ2-5; D remains ambiguous. This CDR3 is built from 11 residues. Trimming stripped 6 bases from V and 2 bases from J, with 4 bases between. CDR1 is MNHNS, CDR2 SASEGT, per germline. CDR3 coding DNA: TGTGCCAGCAGCCGTCAAGAGACCCAGTACTTC. This sequence encodes CASSRQETQYF.

As for this clonotype: Because this beta chain is a stray read in a library intended to capture alpha chains, its abundance should not be given much weight. The V gene is TRBV20-1, the J gene TRBJ2-7, with a possible D match to TRBD1 (5 bases). Per germline, CDR1 DFQATT and CDR2 SNEGSKA (reference sequence). Trimming cost V 1 base and J 6 bases, with 13 bases left between them. The CDR3 runs to 13 residues. In DNA form, the CDR3 reads TGCAGTGCTAGAGGGCAGGGTGGGTTCGAGCAGTACTTC. Amino acids: CSARGQGGFEQYF.

Points on this clonotype: This beta chain turned up in a library designed for alpha chains; as an off-target read, its abundance says little. The V call is TRBV30, the J call TRBJ2-7, with D perhaps TRBD1 (6 bases). Germline CDR1 GTSNPN, CDR2 SVGIG (reference sequence). CDR3 length: 12 amino acids. V was trimmed by 2 bases and J by 1 base, leaving 6 bases between them. This chain's CDR3 is CAWSTGSYEQYF. The CDR3 nucleotides read TGTGCCTGGAGTACAGGGTCCTACGAGCAGTACTTC.

Details on this clonotype: This beta chain is a stray sequence in a library constructed for alpha chains; its clone size is not meaningful. The chain links TRBV20-1 to TRBJ2-7, with D possibly TRBD2 on 5 matching bases. Trimming pared 4 bases from V and 0 bases from J, leaving 16 bases between. Germline V lookup: CDR1 DFQATT, CDR2 SNEGSKA (reference sequence). The CDR3 spans 15 residues. CDR3 sequence (DNA): TGCAGTGCTATTCCAGGAGGTGGTAGCTCCTACGAGCAGTACTTC. Protein sequence: CSAIPGGGSSYEQYF.

Concerning this clonotype: A library made for alpha chains picked up this beta chain off target, so its size means little. The CDR3 DNA is TGTGCCAGCAGTAGGACAGCCATCTCTGGAAACACCATATATTTT. Amino acid sequence: CASSRTAISGNTIYF. This chain connects TRBV12-3 or TRBV12-4 to TRBJ1-3, with D tentatively TRBD1 (6 bases). V was trimmed by 5 bases and J by 0 bases, leaving 11 bases between them. The CDR3 spans 15 residues.

Note on this clonotype: This beta chain slipped into a library made for alpha chains as a stray read, so its size is not meaningful. The CDR3 is CASSPRDLAGTSEQFF. Here the CDR3 DNA reads TGTGCCAGCAGCCCCCGGGATCTAGCGGGAACTTCAGAGCAGTTCTTC. The chain recombines TRBV4-2 with TRBJ2-1, with TRBD2 matching 9 bases. Trimming cost V 4 bases and J 10 bases; bases outside gene matches: 14. Germline values: CDR1 LGHNA, CDR2 YNFKEQ. This CDR3 is 16 amino acids long.

For this clonotype: A library made for alpha chains picked up this beta chain off target, so its size means little. J is TRBJ2-2 and V is TRBV20-1; TRBD2 aligns across 10 bases. V lost 5 bases, J lost 2 bases, and 11 bases stayed unmatched. CDR1 DFQATT and CDR2 SNEGSKA come from the germline V gene (reference sequence). CDR3 size: 17 residues. CDR3 in DNA: TGCAGTGCTCGACCGCTAGCGGGAGTAGGTAACACCGGGGAGCTGTTTTTT. Its translation is CSARPLAGVGNTGELFF.

This clonotype was counted once. Being off target in a library aimed at alpha chains, this beta chain has a size of little meaning. V usage is TRBV20-1 and J usage is TRBJ2-5; D assignment may be TRBD1 or TRBD2 (5 bases each). Trimming took 3 bases from V and 2 from J, leaving 10 bases between them. The CDR3 is 13 amino acids. Germline CDR1 reads DFQATT; CDR2 reads SNEGSKA (reference sequence). The CDR3 sequence is CSARGPPQETQYF. As DNA, the CDR3 is TGCAGTGCTAGGGGACCCCCTCAAGAGACCCAGTACTTC.

Details on this clonotype: This beta chain came through as a stray read in a library set up for alpha chains, and its size says little. The rearrangement links TRBV11-1 to TRBJ2-7; 7 bases map to TRBD1. The J segment lost 3 bases and the V segment lost 5 bases, leaving 7 bases of the junction unmatched. The V gene's germline CDR1 is SGHAT and CDR2 FQDESV (reference sequence). The CDR3 extends over 14 amino acids. CDR3 nucleotides: TGTGCCAGCAGCGTATCCGGGACAGACTACGAGCAGTACTTC. The encoded protein is CASSVSGTDYEQYF.

To note about this clonotype: Little can be read into the size of this beta chain, an off-target read in a library designed for alpha chains. The chain carries TRBV7-2 and TRBJ2-1, with 11 bases matching TRBD2. Germline V gives CDR1 SGHTA, CDR2 FQGNSA. This CDR3 has 21 amino acids. With V trimmed by 1 base and J by 2 bases, 16 bases remained unmatched. CDR3 in amino acids: CASSLDPTGTSGPQTYNEQFF. CDR3 DNA: TGTGCCAGCAGCTTAGATCCAACCGGGACTAGCGGCCCTCAGACCTACAATGAGCAGTTCTTC.

A word on this clonotype: This beta chain turned up in a library designed for alpha chains; as an off-target read, its abundance says little. J is TRBJ2-1 and V is TRBV12-3 or TRBV12-4, with 11 bases identical to TRBD2. CDR3 length equals 15 residues. The V segment lost 5 bases and the J segment 5 bases; nucleotides outside the gene matches: 5. The CDR3 region has the DNA TGTGCCAGCAGTGAACTAGCGGGAGTAGACAATGAGCAGTTCTTC. Protein: CASSELAGVDNEQFF.